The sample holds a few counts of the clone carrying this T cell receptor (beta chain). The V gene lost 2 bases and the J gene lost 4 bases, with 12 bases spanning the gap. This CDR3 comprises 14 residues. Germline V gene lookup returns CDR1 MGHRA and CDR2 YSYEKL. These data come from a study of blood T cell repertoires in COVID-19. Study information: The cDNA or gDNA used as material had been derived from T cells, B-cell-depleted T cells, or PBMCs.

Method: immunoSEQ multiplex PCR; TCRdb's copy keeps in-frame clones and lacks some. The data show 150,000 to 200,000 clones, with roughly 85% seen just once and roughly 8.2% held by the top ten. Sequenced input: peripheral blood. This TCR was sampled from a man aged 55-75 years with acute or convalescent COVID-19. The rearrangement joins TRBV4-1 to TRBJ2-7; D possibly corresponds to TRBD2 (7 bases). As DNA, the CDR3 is TGCGCCAGCAGCCAACAACAGGGAGGGTACGAGCAGTACTTC. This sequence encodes CASSQQQGGYEQYF.